The rows below give T cell receptor beta chains drawn from one sample of a study of vaccination effects on CD4 cells after COVID-19. Repertoires were generated with immunoSEQ multiplex PCR, while TCRdb's copy carries only in-frame clones and drops some. The sample yields 77,000 or so clones, about 79% seen once. Their recognized antigens are unknown. Sequencing was performed on CD4+ T cells from PBMCs cultured with SARS-CoV-2 spike peptides, taken before COVID-19 vaccination. The receptors originated from a human donor who received a COVID-19 vaccine. The CDR3 runs from the conserved cysteine through the conserved F or W. Each record gives: J gene, V gene, D gene, clone size, CDR3 protein, CDR3 DNA. A D gene is named only where the DNA matches it firmly. Some rows have no size entry. The others give once, few or many, or a class for an expanded clone.

j_gene: TRBJ2-2; v_gene: TRBV10-3; d_gene: -; abundance: -; CDR3aa: CAISAWSGGGTGELFF; CDR3nt: TGTGCCATCAGTGCGTGGTCCGGGGGCGGCACCGGGGAGCTGTTTTTT
j_gene: TRBJ1-2; v_gene: TRBV5-1; d_gene: TRBD1; abundance: -; CDR3aa: CASSPGQTNYGYTF; CDR3nt: TGCGCCAGCAGCCCGGGACAGACAAATTATGGCTACACCTTC
j_gene: TRBJ2-5; v_gene: TRBV5-4; d_gene: -; abundance: -; CDR3aa: CASHSKGGTQETQYF; CDR3nt: TGTGCCAGCCACTCGAAAGGGGGAACCCAAGAGACCCAGTACTTC
j_gene: TRBJ2-3; v_gene: TRBV9; d_gene: TRBD1; abundance: -; CDR3aa: CASSVGGQGITDTQYF; CDR3nt: TGTGCCAGCAGCGTTGGGGGACAGGGGATCACAGATACGCAGTATTTT
j_gene: TRBJ2-5; v_gene: TRBV5-6; d_gene: -; abundance: -; CDR3aa: CASRPGPQETQYF; CDR3nt: TGTGCCAGCAGACCGGGACCGCAAGAGACCCAGTACTTC
j_gene: TRBJ1-1; v_gene: TRBV5-1; d_gene: TRBD1; abundance: few; CDR3aa: CASSFTGGGGSEAFF; CDR3nt: TGCGCCAGCAGCTTCACAGGGGGCGGCGGTTCTGAAGCTTTCTTT
j_gene: TRBJ2-1; v_gene: TRBV4-1; d_gene: TRBD2; abundance: -; CDR3aa: CASSQGAHSGGGEQFF; CDR3nt: TGCGCCAGCAGTCAAGGGGCTCATAGCGGGGGGGGTGAGCAGTTCTTC
j_gene: TRBJ1-6; v_gene: TRBV7-2; d_gene: -; abundance: -; CDR3aa: CASSLSNSPLHF; CDR3nt: TGTGCCAGCAGCTTATCGAATTCACCCCTCCACTTT
j_gene: TRBJ1-5; v_gene: TRBV19; d_gene: TRBD1; abundance: -; CDR3aa: CASSLTGENQPQHF; CDR3nt: TGTGCCAGTAGTCTAACAGGGGAGAATCAGCCCCAGCATTTT
j_gene: TRBJ1-3; v_gene: TRBV5-4; d_gene: -; abundance: -; CDR3aa: CASSFPRRSPLNTIYF; CDR3nt: TGTGCCAGCAGCTTCCCGAGACGGTCACCCCTAAACACCATATATTTT
j_gene: TRBJ2-3; v_gene: TRBV27; d_gene: -; abundance: -; CDR3aa: CASSLWGGAITDTQYF; CDR3nt: TGTGCCAGCAGTTTATGGGGGGGGGCAATAACAGATACGCAGTATTTT
j_gene: TRBJ2-2; v_gene: TRBV5-1; d_gene: -; abundance: -; CDR3aa: CASSYPLGGASTGELFF; CDR3nt: TGCGCCAGCAGCTACCCTCTTGGGGGGGCGAGCACCGGGGAGCTGTTTTTT
j_gene: TRBJ1-6; v_gene: TRBV5-4; d_gene: -; abundance: -; CDR3aa: CASSIDGGNSPLHF; CDR3nt: TGTGCCAGCAGCATCGACGGCGGGAATTCACCCCTCCACTTT
j_gene: TRBJ2-5; v_gene: TRBV5-1; d_gene: -; abundance: -; CDR3aa: CASSSEGHSAETQYF; CDR3nt: TGCGCCAGCAGCTCCGAAGGACATTCAGCAGAGACCCAGTACTTC
j_gene: TRBJ1-4; v_gene: TRBV5-1; d_gene: -; abundance: once; CDR3aa: CASSLAPGGGEKLFF; CDR3nt: TGCGCCAGCAGCTTGGCCCCGGGGGGAGGCGAAAAACTGTTTTTT
j_gene: TRBJ2-5; v_gene: TRBV6-5; d_gene: TRBD2; abundance: -; CDR3aa: CASTSGGSGSETQYF; CDR3nt: TGTGCCAGCACTAGCGGGGGGTCTGGCTCGGAGACCCAGTACTTC
j_gene: TRBJ1-2; v_gene: TRBV6-5; d_gene: TRBD1; abundance: -; CDR3aa: CASSYSGQGANGYTF; CDR3nt: TGTGCCAGCAGTTACTCGGGACAGGGGGCGAATGGCTACACCTTC
j_gene: TRBJ1-2; v_gene: TRBV28; d_gene: -; abundance: -; CDR3aa: CASSLYQGKYGYTF; CDR3nt: TGTGCCAGCAGTTTATACCAGGGAAAATATGGCTACACCTTC
j_gene: TRBJ2-3; v_gene: TRBV3-1/TRBV3-2; d_gene: TRBD2; abundance: -; CDR3aa: CASSQRGGGDTQYF; CDR3nt: TGTGCCAGCAGCCAGCGCGGGGGTGGAGATACGCAGTATTTT
j_gene: TRBJ1-2; v_gene: TRBV4-1; d_gene: TRBD1; abundance: few; CDR3aa: CASSQVPQGARLYGYTF; CDR3nt: TGCGCCAGCAGCCAAGTACCACAGGGGGCGCGCCTCTATGGCTACACCTTC
j_gene: TRBJ1-5; v_gene: TRBV18; d_gene: -; abundance: -; CDR3aa: CASSPRRGESQPQHF; CDR3nt: TGTGCCAGCTCACCACGCAGGGGAGAAAGCCAGCCCCAGCATTTT
j_gene: TRBJ1-6; v_gene: TRBV10-1; d_gene: -; abundance: -; CDR3aa: CASSTGSYNSPLHF; CDR3nt: TGCGCCAGTTCGACAGGTTCATATAATTCACCCCTCCACTTT
j_gene: TRBJ2-3; v_gene: TRBV4-3; d_gene: -; abundance: -; CDR3aa: CAKFAGATDTQYF; CDR3nt: TGCGCCAAATTTGCGGGCGCCACAGATACGCAGTATTTT
j_gene: TRBJ2-1; v_gene: TRBV7-2; d_gene: -; abundance: -; CDR3aa: CASSLVGEVEQFF; CDR3nt: TGTGCCAGCAGCTTAGTAGGTGAGGTCGAGCAGTTCTTC
j_gene: TRBJ2-2; v_gene: TRBV24-1; d_gene: -; abundance: -; CDR3aa: CATRNMGTGELFF; CDR3nt: TGTGCCACCAGAAACATGGGAACCGGGGAGCTGTTTTTT
j_gene: TRBJ2-2; v_gene: TRBV2; d_gene: -; abundance: -; CDR3aa: CASNPDRNTGELFF; CDR3nt: TGTGCCAGCAACCCGGACCGGAACACCGGGGAGCTGTTTTTT
j_gene: TRBJ1-5; v_gene: TRBV7-9; d_gene: -; abundance: -; CDR3aa: CASSSYSNQPQHF; CDR3nt: TGTGCCAGCAGCTCCTATAGCAATCAGCCCCAGCATTTT
j_gene: TRBJ2-5; v_gene: TRBV24-1; d_gene: TRBD2; abundance: -; CDR3aa: CATSDLGFGSGGVSGETQYF; CDR3nt: TGTGCCACCAGTGATTTAGGTTTTGGTAGCGGGGGAGTCTCGGGTGAGACCCAGTACTTC
j_gene: TRBJ2-3; v_gene: TRBV1; d_gene: -; abundance: -; CDR3aa: CTSSQARSGERTSTDTQYF; CDR3nt: TGCACCAGCAGCCAAGCCCGTAGCGGAGAGAGAACTAGCACAGATACGCAGTATTTT
j_gene: TRBJ1-1; v_gene: TRBV5-8; d_gene: TRBD1; abundance: -; CDR3aa: CASPSGGGESTEAFF; CDR3nt: TGTGCCAGCCCCTCCGGAGGGGGCGAAAGCACTGAAGCTTTCTTT
j_gene: TRBJ2-5; v_gene: TRBV7-2; d_gene: -; abundance: -; CDR3aa: CASSLVPIGGTQYF; CDR3nt: TGTGCCAGCAGCTTAGTTCCGATAGGAGGGACCCAGTACTTC
j_gene: TRBJ2-3; v_gene: TRBV20-1; d_gene: -; abundance: -; CDR3aa: CSASRGIWDTQYF; CDR3nt: TGCAGTGCTAGTAGGGGTATATGGGATACGCAGTATTTT
j_gene: TRBJ2-1; v_gene: TRBV24-1; d_gene: -; abundance: -; CDR3aa: CATGIGGAMNNEQFF; CDR3nt: TGTGCCACTGGCATTGGGGGGGCGATGAACAATGAGCAGTTCTTC
j_gene: TRBJ2-3; v_gene: TRBV5-5; d_gene: -; abundance: -; CDR3aa: CASSAGTVETQYF; CDR3nt: TGTGCCAGCAGCGCGGGGACAGTTGAAACGCAGTATTTT
j_gene: TRBJ1-4; v_gene: TRBV29-1; d_gene: -; abundance: once; CDR3aa: CSVEDLRGVKEKLFF; CDR3nt: TGCAGCGTTGAAGATCTAAGGGGTGTAAAAGAAAAACTGTTTTTT
j_gene: TRBJ2-2; v_gene: TRBV7-2; d_gene: TRBD1; abundance: -; CDR3aa: CASSQDRVGNTGELFF; CDR3nt: TGTGCCAGCAGCCAGGACAGGGTGGGGAACACCGGGGAGCTGTTTTTT
j_gene: TRBJ1-3; v_gene: TRBV29-1; d_gene: TRBD1; abundance: -; CDR3aa: CSVDRVHSGNTIYF; CDR3nt: TGCAGCGTGGACAGGGTCCACTCAGGAAACACCATATATTTT
j_gene: TRBJ2-5; v_gene: TRBV9; d_gene: TRBD1; abundance: -; CDR3aa: CASSVASGTGGSPETQYF; CDR3nt: TGTGCCAGCAGCGTAGCTAGCGGGACAGGGGGCTCACCGGAGACCCAGTACTTC
j_gene: TRBJ1-2; v_gene: TRBV7-9; d_gene: -; abundance: -; CDR3aa: CASSFEGAGGYTF; CDR3nt: TGTGCCAGCAGCTTCGAAGGGGCCGGGGGCTACACCTTC
j_gene: TRBJ2-3; v_gene: TRBV29-1; d_gene: TRBD1; abundance: -; CDR3aa: CSAWTGGSTDTQYF; CDR3nt: TGCAGCGCCTGGACAGGGGGCAGCACAGATACGCAGTATTTT
j_gene: TRBJ1-1; v_gene: TRBV5-1; d_gene: -; abundance: -; CDR3aa: CASSPGGPLITEAFF; CDR3nt: TGCGCCAGCAGCCCCGGGGGACCGTTGATTACTGAAGCTTTCTTT
j_gene: TRBJ1-3; v_gene: TRBV3-1/TRBV3-2; d_gene: -; abundance: few; CDR3aa: CASSQVRANTIYF; CDR3nt: TGTGCCAGCAGCCAAGTAAGGGCGAACACCATATATTTT
j_gene: TRBJ1-2; v_gene: TRBV4-1; d_gene: -; abundance: -; CDR3aa: CASSQANLYGYTF; CDR3nt: TGCGCCAGCAGCCAAGCTAATCTATATGGCTACACCTTC
j_gene: TRBJ2-2; v_gene: TRBV4-3; d_gene: -; abundance: -; CDR3aa: CASSQRPGTGELFF; CDR3nt: TGCGCCAGCAGCCAAAGACCAGGGACCGGGGAGCTGTTTTTT
j_gene: TRBJ1-5; v_gene: TRBV5-1; d_gene: -; abundance: -; CDR3aa: CASSPAGLGSQPQHF; CDR3nt: TGCGCCAGCAGCCCCGCTGGCCTTGGCAGTCAGCCCCAGCATTTT
j_gene: TRBJ1-1; v_gene: TRBV3-1/TRBV3-2; d_gene: -; abundance: few; CDR3aa: CASSQRESGTEAFF; CDR3nt: TGTGCCAGCAGCCAGCGGGAGTCCGGCACTGAAGCTTTCTTT
j_gene: TRBJ2-2; v_gene: TRBV7-2; d_gene: TRBD2; abundance: few; CDR3aa: CASSSGLYYTGELFF; CDR3nt: TGTGCCAGCAGCTCGGGACTATATTACACCGGGGAGCTGTTTTTT